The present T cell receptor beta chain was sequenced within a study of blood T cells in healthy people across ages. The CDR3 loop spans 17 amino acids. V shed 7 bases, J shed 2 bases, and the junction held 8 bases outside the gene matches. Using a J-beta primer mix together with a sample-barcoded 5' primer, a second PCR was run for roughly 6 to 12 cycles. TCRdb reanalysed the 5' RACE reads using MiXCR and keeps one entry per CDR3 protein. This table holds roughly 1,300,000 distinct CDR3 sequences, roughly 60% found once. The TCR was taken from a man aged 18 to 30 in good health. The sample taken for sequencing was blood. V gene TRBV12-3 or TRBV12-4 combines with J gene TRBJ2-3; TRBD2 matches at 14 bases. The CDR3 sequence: CASKRSGLAGVTDTQYF. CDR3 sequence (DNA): TGTGCCAGCAAAAGATCGGGACTAGCGGGAGTCACAGATACGCAGTATTTT.